Included here is one T cell receptor beta chain sequence, with context. The sample is drawn from a study of blood T cell repertoires in COVID-19. Per germline, CDR1 MNHEY and CDR2 SMNVEV (reference sequence). CDR3 length: 16 amino acids. V was pared by 5 bases and J by 0 bases, with 11 bases between. Generated by immunoSEQ multiplex PCR, the TCRdb table keeps only in-frame clones and is missing some. This sample yields hundreds of thousands of clones, of which 87% are seen a single time; about 7% belongs to the top ten. The sample taken for sequencing was peripheral blood. The sequence was collected from a man aged 60-69 years who had recovered from COVID-19. J is TRBJ2-6 and V is TRBV27; D unclear. CDR3 nucleotides: TGTGCCAGCAGTAACCGTGGGCCCTCTGGGGCCAACGTCCTGACTTTC. Amino acids: CASSNRGPSGANVLTF.